The 11 T cell receptor beta chains below come from one sample, sequenced in a study of blood T cell repertoires in COVID-19. Profiling relied on immunoSEQ multiplex PCR, and the TCRdb table lists in-frame clones only, not all of them. The table records about 97,000 clones, approximately 87% of them present only once. The material sequenced was peripheral blood. These receptors came from a human donor in a cohort sampled during active COVID-19.

V usage is TRBV13 and J usage is TRBJ2-5, with 8 bases that match TRBD2. Germline CDR1 and CDR2: PRHDT and FYEKMQ (reference sequence). There are 15 residues in the CDR3. V shed 1 base and J 5 bases; nucleotides not matched to a gene: 6. The CDR3 is CASSLVAGGRETQYF. CDR3 DNA sequence: TGTGCCAGCAGCTTAGTCGCGGGGGGACGGGAGACCCAGTACTTC.

The chain is built from TRBV5-1 and TRBJ2-7; 7 bases align to TRBD2. The trim removed 4 bases at V and 1 base at J, leaving 2 bases unmatched. In germline, CDR1 is SGHRS, CDR2 YFSETQ. This CDR3 has 13 residues. The CDR3 loop is CASSTGGSYEQYF. The CDR3 coding sequence is TGCGCCAGCAGCACCGGGGGGTCCTACGAGCAGTACTTC.

CDR3 in amino acids: CASSGFSSTDTQYF. The CDR3 DNA reads as TGCGCCAGCAGTGGGTTTAGTAGCACAGATACGCAGTATTTT. The chain recombines TRBV10-1 with TRBJ2-3; D call uncertain. V dropped 4 bases and J dropped 0 bases, with 8 bases sitting between them. Germline V CDR1 and CDR2: WNHNN, SYGVQD (reference sequence). The CDR3 contains 14 residues.

The CDR3 DNA sequence: TGCGCCAGCAGCGGGGGACAGGGAAACTATGGCTACACCTTC. Amino acids: CASSGGQGNYGYTF. The chain recombines TRBV5-1 with TRBJ1-2; 9 nucleotides align to TRBD1. Trimming cost V 4 bases and J 2 bases; bases outside gene matches: 3. In germline, CDR1 is SGHRS, CDR2 YFSETQ. The CDR3 length is 14 residues.

This chain connects TRBV7-2 to TRBJ2-2; perhaps TRBD2 as D (5 bases). V was cut by 1 base and J by 2 bases, with 17 bases left in between. The CDR3 runs to 18 residues. Germline V gene lookup returns CDR1 SGHTA and CDR2 FQGNSA. The CDR3 sequence is CASSLVVATETNTGELFF. The CDR3 DNA is TGTGCCAGCAGCTTAGTAGTAGCGACTGAAACTAACACCGGGGAGCTGTTTTTT.

The chain uses TRBV7-2 and TRBJ1-1; 9 nucleotides line up with TRBD1. Germline CDR1 is SGHTA and CDR2 is FQGNSA. J was trimmed by 4 bases and V by 2 bases; bases with no gene match: 5. This CDR3 has 15 amino acids. The CDR3 region is CASSLMGQGITEAFF. The CDR3, as DNA: TGTGCCAGCAGCTTAATGGGACAGGGAATCACTGAAGCTTTCTTT.

The chain recombines TRBV2 with TRBJ2-7; 8 nucleotides match TRBD1. The V and J ends lost 4 bases and 2 bases, in that order; junction bases with no gene match: 7. The CDR3 covers 15 residues. From germline, CDR1 is SNHLY and CDR2 FYNNEI. This CDR3 reads CASSGQGSRAYEQYF. DNA of the CDR3: TGTGCCAGCAGTGGACAGGGGTCGAGGGCCTACGAGCAGTACTTC.

The rearrangement uses TRBV11-1 and TRBJ1-1, with a tentative D call TRBD1 (6 bases). This CDR3 region has 15 residues. CDR1 and CDR2 from the germline V gene are SGHAT and FQDESV (reference sequence). V dropped 4 bases and J dropped 4 bases, with 16 bases sitting between them. In nucleotides, the CDR3 is TGTGCCAGCAGCTCCCCCGGGACAATAGGCACTGAAGCTTTCTTT. It codes for CASSSPGTIGTEAFF. Full variable domain (missing parts from reference TRBV11-1 and TRBJ1-1): EAEVAQSPRYKITEKSQAVAFWCDPISGHATLYWYRQILGQGPELLVQFQDESVVDDSQLPKDRFSAERLKGVDSTLKIQPAELGDSAMYLCASSSPGTIGTEAFFGQGTRLTVV.

In this sample, this clone turned up once. The chain has TRBV5-1 and TRBJ2-7; D is unresolved. The germline CDR1 and CDR2 sequences are SGHRS and YFSETQ. The CDR3 extends over 16 amino acids. V gave up 0 bases and J gave up 1 base, with 14 bases separating them. The CDR3 DNA reads as TGCGCCAGCAGCTTGGGGTCGGTGTTGTGGTCCTACGAGCAGTACTTC. This encodes CASSLGSVLWSYEQYF. The entire variable domain, with the rest obtained from reference TRBV5-1 and TRBJ2-7, is as follows: KAGVTQTPRYLIKTRGQQVTLSCSPISGHRSVSWYQQTPGQGLQFLFEYFSETQRNKGNFPGRFSGRQFSNSRSEMNVSTLELGDSALYLCASSLGSVLWSYEQYFGPGTRLTVT.

This chain joins TRBV6-5 and TRBJ2-7; maybe TRBD2 (5 bases). This CDR3 has 12 residues. Germline-derived CDR1 and CDR2 are MNHEY and SVGAGI. The ends were cut back, 6 bases at V and 6 bases at J, with 12 bases in the middle. For the CDR3, the DNA is TGTGCCAGCAGATCCCCGGGGAGCGAGCAGTACTTC. It encodes CASRSPGSEQYF.

This chain connects TRBV20-1 to TRBJ2-5; TRBD2 matches 16 bases. The CDR3 is made up of 16 amino acids. After removal of 3 bases from V and 5 bases from J, the junction contained 6 bases not matched to a gene. Germline lookup yields CDR1 DFQATT and CDR2 SNEGSKA (reference sequence). The CDR3 reads CSASGTSGRALETQYF. The CDR3, as DNA: TGCAGTGCTAGTGGGACTAGCGGGAGGGCCCTCGAGACCCAGTACTTC.